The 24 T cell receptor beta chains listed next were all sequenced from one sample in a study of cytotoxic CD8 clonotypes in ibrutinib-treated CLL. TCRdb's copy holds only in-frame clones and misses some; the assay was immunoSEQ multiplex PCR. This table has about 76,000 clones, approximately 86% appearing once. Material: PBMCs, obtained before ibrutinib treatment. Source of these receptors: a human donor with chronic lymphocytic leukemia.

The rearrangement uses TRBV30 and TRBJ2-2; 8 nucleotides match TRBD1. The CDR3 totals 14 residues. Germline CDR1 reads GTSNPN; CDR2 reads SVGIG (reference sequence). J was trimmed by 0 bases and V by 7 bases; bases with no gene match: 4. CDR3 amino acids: CAYPQGANTGELFF. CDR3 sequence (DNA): TGTGCCTATCCACAGGGGGCGAACACCGGGGAGCTGTTTTTT.

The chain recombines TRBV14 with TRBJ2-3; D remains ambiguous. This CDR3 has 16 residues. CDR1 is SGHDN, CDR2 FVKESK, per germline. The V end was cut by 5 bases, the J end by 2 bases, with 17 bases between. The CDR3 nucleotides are TGTGCCAGCAGCTTCGGAACGACGGTGTTCACAGATACGCAGTATTTT. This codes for CASSFGTTVFTDTQYF.

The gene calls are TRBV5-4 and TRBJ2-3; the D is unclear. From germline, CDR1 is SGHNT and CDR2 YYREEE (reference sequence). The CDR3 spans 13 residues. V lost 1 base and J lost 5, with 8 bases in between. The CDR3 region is CASSLSLGDTQYF. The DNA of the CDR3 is TGTGCCAGCAGCTTGAGTTTAGGAGATACGCAGTATTTT.

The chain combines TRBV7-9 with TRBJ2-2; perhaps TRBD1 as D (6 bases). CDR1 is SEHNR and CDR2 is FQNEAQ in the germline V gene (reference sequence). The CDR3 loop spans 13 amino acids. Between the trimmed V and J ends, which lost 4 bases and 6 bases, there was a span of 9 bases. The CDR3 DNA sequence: TGTGCCAGCAGCTACAGGGAATCCGGGGAGCTGTTTTTT. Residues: CASSYRESGELFF.

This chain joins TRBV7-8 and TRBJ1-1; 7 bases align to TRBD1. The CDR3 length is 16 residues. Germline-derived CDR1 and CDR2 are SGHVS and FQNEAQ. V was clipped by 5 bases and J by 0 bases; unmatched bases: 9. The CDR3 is CASSPGRQGLNTEAFF. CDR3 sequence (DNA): TGTGCCAGCAGCCCCGGCCGACAGGGTCTGAACACTGAAGCTTTCTTT.

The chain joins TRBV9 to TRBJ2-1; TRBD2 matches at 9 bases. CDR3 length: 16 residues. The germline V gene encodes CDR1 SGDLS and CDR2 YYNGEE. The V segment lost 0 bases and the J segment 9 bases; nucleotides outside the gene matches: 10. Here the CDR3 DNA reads TGTGCCAGCAGCGTAGTTGGTAGCGGGAGTGTAGGTGAGCAGTTCTTC. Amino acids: CASSVVGSGSVGEQFF.

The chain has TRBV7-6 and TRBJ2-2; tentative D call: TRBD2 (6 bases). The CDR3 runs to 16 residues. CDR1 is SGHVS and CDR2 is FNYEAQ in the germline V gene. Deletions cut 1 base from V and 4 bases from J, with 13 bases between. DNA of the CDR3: TGTGCCAGCAGCTTAGTTGGGGGGAGTAGCACCGGGGAGCTGTTTTTT. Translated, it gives CASSLVGGSSTGELFF.

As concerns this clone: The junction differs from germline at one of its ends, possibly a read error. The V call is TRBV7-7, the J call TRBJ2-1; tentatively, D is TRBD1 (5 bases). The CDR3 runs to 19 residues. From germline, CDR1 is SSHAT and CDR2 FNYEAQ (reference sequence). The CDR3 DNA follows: TGTGCTAGCAGCTTAGATCCAGGGATCCACCCTTTTTGGGTGAATGAGCAGTTCTTC. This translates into CASSLDPGIHPFWVNEQFF.

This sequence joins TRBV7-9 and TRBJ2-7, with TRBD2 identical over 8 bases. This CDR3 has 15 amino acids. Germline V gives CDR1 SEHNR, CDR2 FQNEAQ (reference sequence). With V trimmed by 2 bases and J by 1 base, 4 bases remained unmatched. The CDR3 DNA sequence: TGTGCCAGCAGCTTAACTAGCGGAGTATCCTACGAGCAGTACTTC. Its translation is CASSLTSGVSYEQYF.

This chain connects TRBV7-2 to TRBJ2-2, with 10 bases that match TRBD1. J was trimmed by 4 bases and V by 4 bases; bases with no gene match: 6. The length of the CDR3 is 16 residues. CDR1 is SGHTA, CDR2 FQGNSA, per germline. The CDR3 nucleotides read TGTGCCAGCAGCTGGGACAGGGGTCGAGGCACCGGGGAGCTGTTTTTT. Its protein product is CASSWDRGRGTGELFF.

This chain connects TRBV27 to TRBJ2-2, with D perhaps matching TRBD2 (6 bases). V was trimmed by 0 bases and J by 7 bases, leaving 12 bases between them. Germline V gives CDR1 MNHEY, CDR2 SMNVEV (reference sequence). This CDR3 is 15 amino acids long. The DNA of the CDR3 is TGTGCCAGCAGTTTATCCGGGAGCGGCGGCGGGGAGCTGTTTTTT. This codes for CASSLSGSGGGELFF.

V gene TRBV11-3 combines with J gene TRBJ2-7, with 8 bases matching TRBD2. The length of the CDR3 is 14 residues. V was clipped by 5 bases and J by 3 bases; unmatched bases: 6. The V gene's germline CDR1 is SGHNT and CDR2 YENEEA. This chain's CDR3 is CASSVTSVDYEQYF. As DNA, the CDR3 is TGTGCCAGCAGCGTGACTAGCGTAGACTACGAGCAGTACTTC.

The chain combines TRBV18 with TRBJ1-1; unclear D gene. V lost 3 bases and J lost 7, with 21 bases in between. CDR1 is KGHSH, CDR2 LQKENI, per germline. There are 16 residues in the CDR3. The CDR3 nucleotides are TGTGCCAGCTCACCCGTAGGTCAGGCCGGCTCGGTTGAAGCTTTCTTT. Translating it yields CASSPVGQAGSVEAFF.

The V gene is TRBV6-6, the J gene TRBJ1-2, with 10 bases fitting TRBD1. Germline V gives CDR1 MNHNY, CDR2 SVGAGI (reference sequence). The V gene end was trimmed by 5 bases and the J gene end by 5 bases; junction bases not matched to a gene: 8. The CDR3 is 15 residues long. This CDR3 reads CASSVTGTGAYGYTF. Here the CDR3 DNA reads TGTGCCAGCAGTGTAACCGGGACAGGGGCTTATGGCTACACCTTC.

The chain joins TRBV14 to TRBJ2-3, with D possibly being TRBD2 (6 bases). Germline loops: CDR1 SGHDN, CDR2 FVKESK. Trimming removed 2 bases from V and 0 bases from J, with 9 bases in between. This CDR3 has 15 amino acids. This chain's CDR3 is CASSQPSASTDTQYF. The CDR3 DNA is TGTGCCAGCAGCCAACCTAGCGCGAGCACAGATACGCAGTATTTT.

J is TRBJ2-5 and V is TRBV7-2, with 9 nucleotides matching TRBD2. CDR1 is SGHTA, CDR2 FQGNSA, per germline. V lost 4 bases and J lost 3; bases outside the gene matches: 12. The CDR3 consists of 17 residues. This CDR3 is CASSSSPGGRAKETQYF. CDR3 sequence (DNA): TGTGCCAGCAGCTCCTCCCCGGGCGGGAGGGCGAAAGAGACCCAGTACTTC.

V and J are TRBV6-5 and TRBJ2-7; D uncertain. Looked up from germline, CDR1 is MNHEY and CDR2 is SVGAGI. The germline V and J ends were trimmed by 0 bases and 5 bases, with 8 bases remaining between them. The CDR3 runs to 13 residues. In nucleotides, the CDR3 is TGTGCCAGCAGTTACTCGCGAGTCCACGAGCAGTACTTC. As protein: CASSYSRVHEQYF.

The CDR3 nucleotides are TGTGCCAGCAGCCAACCAACAGGGACCACCATTAACTATGGCTACACCTTC. It specifies CASSQPTGTTINYGYTF. This chain links TRBV4-2 with TRBJ1-2; maybe TRBD1 (6 bases). The CDR3 runs to 17 residues. The germline gives CDR1 LGHNA, CDR2 YNFKEQ. Trimming took 2 bases from V and 1 from J, leaving 17 bases between them.

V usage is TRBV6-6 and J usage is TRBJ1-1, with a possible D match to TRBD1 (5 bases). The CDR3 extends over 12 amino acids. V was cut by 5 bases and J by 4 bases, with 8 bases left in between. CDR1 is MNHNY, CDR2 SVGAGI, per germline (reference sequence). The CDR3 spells CASSERGTEAFF. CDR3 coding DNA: TGTGCCAGCAGTGAGAGGGGCACTGAAGCTTTCTTT.

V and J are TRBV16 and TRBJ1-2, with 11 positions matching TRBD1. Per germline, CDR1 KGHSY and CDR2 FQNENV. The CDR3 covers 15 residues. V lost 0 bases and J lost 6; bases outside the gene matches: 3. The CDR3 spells CASSQSGTGGDGYTF. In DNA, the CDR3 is TGTGCCAGCAGCCAATCTGGGACAGGGGGTGATGGCTACACCTTC.

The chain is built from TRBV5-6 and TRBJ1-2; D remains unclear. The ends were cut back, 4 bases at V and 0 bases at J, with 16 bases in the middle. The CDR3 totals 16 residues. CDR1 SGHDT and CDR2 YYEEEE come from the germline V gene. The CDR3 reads CASSPTNRRPNYGYTF. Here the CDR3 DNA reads TGTGCCAGCAGCCCTACTAACAGACGACCTAACTATGGCTACACCTTC. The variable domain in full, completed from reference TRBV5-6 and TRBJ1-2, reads DAGVTQSPTHLIKTRGQQVTLRCSPKSGHDTVSWYQQALGQGPQFIFQYYEEEERQRGNFPDRFSGHQFPNYSSELNVNALLLGDSALYLCASSPTNRRPNYGYTFGSGTRLTVV.

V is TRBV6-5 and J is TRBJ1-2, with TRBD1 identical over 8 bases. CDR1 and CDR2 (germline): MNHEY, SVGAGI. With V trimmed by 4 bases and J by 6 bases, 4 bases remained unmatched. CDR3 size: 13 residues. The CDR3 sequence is CASSFDRGNGYTF. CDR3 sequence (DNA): TGTGCCAGCAGTTTCGACAGGGGAAATGGCTACACCTTC.

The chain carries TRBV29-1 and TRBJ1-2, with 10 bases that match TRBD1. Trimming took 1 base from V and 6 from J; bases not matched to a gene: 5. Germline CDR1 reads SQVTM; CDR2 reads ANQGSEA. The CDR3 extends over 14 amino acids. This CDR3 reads CSVEVPGQGHGYTF. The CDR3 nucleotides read TGCAGCGTTGAAGTACCGGGACAGGGGCATGGCTACACCTTC.

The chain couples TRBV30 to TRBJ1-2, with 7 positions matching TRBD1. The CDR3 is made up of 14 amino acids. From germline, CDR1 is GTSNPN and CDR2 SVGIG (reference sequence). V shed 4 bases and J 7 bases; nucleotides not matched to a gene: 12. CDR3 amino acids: CAWKSGQGVGGYTF. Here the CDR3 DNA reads TGTGCCTGGAAGTCCGGCCAGGGGGTTGGTGGCTACACCTTC.